This T cell receptor beta chain was identified in a study of early T cells in non-severe SARS-CoV-2 infection. Study-level information: Alpha and beta chains were unpaired, from unsorted whole-blood bulk RNA. Study observations and caveats: CD4 and private specificities were missed by VDJdb matching, which favored anti-spike CD8 responses.

Individually, cDNA molecules had unique molecular identifiers attached to them. TCRdb called the 5' RACE reads again in MiXCR, with one record for every CDR3 protein. The sample contains about 46,000 distinct CDR3 sequences, 5% to 5.5% of which appear only once. This clonotype was seen ten or more times. As yet, its antigen is unknown. CDR1 and CDR2 (germline): MNHNS, SASEGT. Trimming cost V 2 bases and J 7 bases, with 21 bases left between them. The CDR3 is 16 amino acids. This specimen consisted of whole blood, obtained at baseline. The clonotype originates from an adult who was a healthcare worker with PCR-confirmed SARS-CoV-2 infection or an uninfected control (not recorded which). J is TRBJ2-7 and V is TRBV6-1; D gene unclear. Written as DNA, the CDR3 is TGTGCCAGCAGTGAACTCCTCGGGCCCCCGACCGGGGAGCAGTACTTC. It translates to CASSELLGPPTGEQYF.